This TCR beta chain was captured in a study of cytomegalovirus exposure and HLA in healthy donors. For this clone: What it binds is unknown.

After removal of 1 base from V and 4 bases from J, the junction contained 3 bases not matched to a gene. This CDR3 region has 15 residues. The germline CDR1 and CDR2 sequences are MGHRA and YSYEKL. Overall study findings and caveats: Researchers reported from a later analysis that most CMV-associated TCR beta chains appeared HLA-restricted. Earlier findings revealed that most TCR beta V segments proved productive either about 90% or about 30% of the time.

Researchers ran the PCR with 60 Vbeta and 13 Jbeta primers. Libraries were prepared by immunoSEQ multiplex PCR; TCRdb keeps only in-frame clonotypes and omits some of them. The sample lists under 250,000 clones; less than 85% were seen once. Sequenced input: PBMCs. This chain joins TRBV4-1 and TRBJ1-2; 10 positions match TRBD1. This TCR was recovered from a man between 18 and 35 years old in good health and CMV-seronegative. This CDR3 reads CASSQAGTGAYGYTF. The CDR3 DNA is TGCGCCAGCAGCCAAGCCGGGACAGGGGCCTATGGCTACACCTTC.